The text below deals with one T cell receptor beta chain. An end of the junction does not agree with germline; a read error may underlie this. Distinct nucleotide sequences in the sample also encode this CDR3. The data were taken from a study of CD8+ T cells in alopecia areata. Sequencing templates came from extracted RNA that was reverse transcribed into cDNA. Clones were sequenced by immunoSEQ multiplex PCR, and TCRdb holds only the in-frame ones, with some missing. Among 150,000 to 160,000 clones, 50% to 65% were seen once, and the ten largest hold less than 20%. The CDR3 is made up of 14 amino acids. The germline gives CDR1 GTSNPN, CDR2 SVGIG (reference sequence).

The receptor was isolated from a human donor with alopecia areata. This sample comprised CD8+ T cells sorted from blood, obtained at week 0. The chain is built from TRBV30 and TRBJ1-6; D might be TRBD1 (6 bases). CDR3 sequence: CAWSSDSWNSPLHF. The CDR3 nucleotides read TGCGCCTGGAGCTCGGACAGTTGGAACTCACCCCTCCACTTT.